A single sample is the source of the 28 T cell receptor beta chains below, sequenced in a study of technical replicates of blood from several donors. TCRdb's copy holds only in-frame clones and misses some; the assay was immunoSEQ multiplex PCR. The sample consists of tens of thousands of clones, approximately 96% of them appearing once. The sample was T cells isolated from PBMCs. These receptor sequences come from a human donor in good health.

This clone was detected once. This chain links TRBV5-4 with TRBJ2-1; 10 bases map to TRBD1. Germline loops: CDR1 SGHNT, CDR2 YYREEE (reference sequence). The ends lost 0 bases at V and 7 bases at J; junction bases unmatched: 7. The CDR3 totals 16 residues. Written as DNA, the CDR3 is TGTGCCAGCAGCTTGGAAGTCGGGACAGGGGAAAATGAGCAGTTCTTC. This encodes CASSLEVGTGENEQFF.

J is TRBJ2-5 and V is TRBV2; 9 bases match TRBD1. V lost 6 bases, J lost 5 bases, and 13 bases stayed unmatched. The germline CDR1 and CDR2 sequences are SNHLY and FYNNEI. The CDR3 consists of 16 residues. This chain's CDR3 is CASRDFRDRARETQYF. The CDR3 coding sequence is TGTGCCAGCAGAGATTTCCGGGACAGGGCCAGGGAGACCCAGTACTTC.

The CDR3 spells CASSFLRQGERETQYF. As DNA, the CDR3 is TGTGCCAGCAGCTTTTTGAGGCAGGGGGAGCGGGAGACCCAGTACTTC. This chain uses TRBV7-9 with TRBJ2-5, with TRBD1 identical over 7 bases. The length of the CDR3 is 16 residues. Per germline, CDR1 SEHNR and CDR2 FQNEAQ (reference sequence). The trim removed 3 bases at V and 5 bases at J, leaving 12 bases unmatched.

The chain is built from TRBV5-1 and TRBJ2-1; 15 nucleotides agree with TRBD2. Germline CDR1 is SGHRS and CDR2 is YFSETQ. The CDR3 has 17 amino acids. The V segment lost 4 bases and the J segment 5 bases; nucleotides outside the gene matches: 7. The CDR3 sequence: CASSSGLAGGAHNEQFF. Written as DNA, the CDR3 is TGCGCCAGCAGCAGTGGACTAGCGGGAGGGGCTCACAATGAGCAGTTCTTC.

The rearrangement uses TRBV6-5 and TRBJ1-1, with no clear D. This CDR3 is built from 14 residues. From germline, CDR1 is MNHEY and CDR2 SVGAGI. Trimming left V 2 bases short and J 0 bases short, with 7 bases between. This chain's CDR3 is CASSYRTVNTEAFF. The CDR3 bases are TGTGCCAGCAGTTACCGGACTGTGAACACTGAAGCTTTCTTT.

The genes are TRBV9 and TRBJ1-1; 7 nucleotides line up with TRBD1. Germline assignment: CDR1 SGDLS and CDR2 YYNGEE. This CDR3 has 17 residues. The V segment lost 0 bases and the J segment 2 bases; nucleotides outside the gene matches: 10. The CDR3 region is CASSVEWSTGLNTEAFF. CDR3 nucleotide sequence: TGTGCCAGCAGCGTAGAATGGTCGACAGGGCTTAACACTGAAGCTTTCTTT.

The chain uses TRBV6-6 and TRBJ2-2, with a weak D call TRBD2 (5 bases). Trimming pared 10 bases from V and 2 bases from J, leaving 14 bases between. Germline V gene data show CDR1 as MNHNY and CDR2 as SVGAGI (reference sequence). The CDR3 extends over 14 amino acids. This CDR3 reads CATQRGRNTGELFF. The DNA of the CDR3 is TGTGCCACCCAACGGGGAAGAAACACCGGGGAGCTGTTTTTT.

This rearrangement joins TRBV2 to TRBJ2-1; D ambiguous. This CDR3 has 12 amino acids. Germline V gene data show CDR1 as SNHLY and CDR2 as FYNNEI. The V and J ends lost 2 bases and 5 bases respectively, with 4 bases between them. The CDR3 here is CASSEWHNEQFF. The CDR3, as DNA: TGTGCCAGCAGTGAATGGCACAATGAGCAGTTCTTC. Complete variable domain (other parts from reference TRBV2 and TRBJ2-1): EPEVTQTPSHQVTQMGQEVILRCVPISNHLYFYWYRQILGQKVEFLVSFYNNEISEKSEIFDDQFSVERPDGSNFTLKIRSTKLEDSAMYFCASSEWHNEQFFGPGTRLTVL.

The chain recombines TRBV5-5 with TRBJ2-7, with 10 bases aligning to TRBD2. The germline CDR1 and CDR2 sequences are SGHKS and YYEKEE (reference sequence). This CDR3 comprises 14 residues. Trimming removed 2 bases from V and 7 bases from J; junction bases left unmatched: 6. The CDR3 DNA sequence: TGTGCCAGCAGCTTAACTAGCGGGGCGAGGGAGCAGTACTTC. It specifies CASSLTSGAREQYF.

The DNA for the CDR3 is TGTGCCAGCAGCCCGAGGGTGGGCCAGGGGATAAACTACGAGCAGTACTTC. This translates into CASSPRVGQGINYEQYF. V gene TRBV5-4 combines with J gene TRBJ2-7, with TRBD1 as a possible D gene (6 bases). CDR1 SGHNT and CDR2 YYREEE come from the germline V gene (reference sequence). Trimming left V 4 bases short and J 3 bases short, with 23 bases between. This CDR3 has 17 amino acids.

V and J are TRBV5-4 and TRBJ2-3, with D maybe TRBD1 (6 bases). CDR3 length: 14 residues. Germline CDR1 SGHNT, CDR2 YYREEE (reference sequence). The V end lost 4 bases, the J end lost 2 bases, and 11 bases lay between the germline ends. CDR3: CASSQRGFTDTQYF. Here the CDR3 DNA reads TGTGCCAGCAGCCAGAGGGGGTTCACAGATACGCAGTATTTT.

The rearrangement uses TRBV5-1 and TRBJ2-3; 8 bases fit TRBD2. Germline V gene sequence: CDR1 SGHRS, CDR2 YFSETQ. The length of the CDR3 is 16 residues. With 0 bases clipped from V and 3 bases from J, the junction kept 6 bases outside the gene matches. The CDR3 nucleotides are TGCGCCAGCAGCTTGGCTGGCGGGGGGACTACAGATACGCAGTATTTT. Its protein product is CASSLAGGGTTDTQYF.

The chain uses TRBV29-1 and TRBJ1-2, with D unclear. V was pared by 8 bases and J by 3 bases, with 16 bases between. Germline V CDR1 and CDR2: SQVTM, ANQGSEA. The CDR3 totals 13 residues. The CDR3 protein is CSFWLGEHYGYTF. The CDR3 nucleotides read TGCAGCTTCTGGCTGGGAGAGCACTATGGCTACACCTTC. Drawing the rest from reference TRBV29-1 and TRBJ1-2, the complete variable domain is SAVISQKPSRDICQRGTSLTIQCQVDSQVTMMFWYRQQPGQSLTLIATANQGSEATYESGFVIDKFPISRPNLTFSTLTVSNMSPEDSSIYLCSFWLGEHYGYTFGSGTRLTVV.

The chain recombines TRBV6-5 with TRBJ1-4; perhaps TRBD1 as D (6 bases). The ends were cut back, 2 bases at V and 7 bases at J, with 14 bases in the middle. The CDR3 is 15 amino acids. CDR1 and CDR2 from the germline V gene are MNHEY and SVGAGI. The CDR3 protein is CASSYGTGNGEKLFF. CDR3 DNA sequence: TGTGCCAGCAGTTACGGTACAGGGAATGGTGAAAAACTGTTTTTT.

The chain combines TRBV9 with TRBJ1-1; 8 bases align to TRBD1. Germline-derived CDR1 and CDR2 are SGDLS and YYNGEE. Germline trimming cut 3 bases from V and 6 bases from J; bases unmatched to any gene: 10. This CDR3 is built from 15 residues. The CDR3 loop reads CASSAPRGTGAEAFF. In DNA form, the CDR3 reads TGTGCCAGCAGCGCGCCCAGAGGGACAGGAGCTGAAGCTTTCTTT.

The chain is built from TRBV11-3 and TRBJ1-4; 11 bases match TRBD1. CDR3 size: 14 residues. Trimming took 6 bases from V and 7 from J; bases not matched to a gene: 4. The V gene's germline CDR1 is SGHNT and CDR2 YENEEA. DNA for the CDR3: TGTGCCAGCAGATCTGGGACAGGGGGTGAAAAACTGTTTTTT. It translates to CASRSGTGGEKLFF.

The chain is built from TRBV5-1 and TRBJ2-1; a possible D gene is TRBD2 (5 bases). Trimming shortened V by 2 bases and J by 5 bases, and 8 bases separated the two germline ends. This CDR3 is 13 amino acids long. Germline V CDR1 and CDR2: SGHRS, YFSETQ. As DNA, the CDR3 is TGCGCCAGCAGCTTTACCGGGGACAATGAGCAGTTCTTC. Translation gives CASSFTGDNEQFF.

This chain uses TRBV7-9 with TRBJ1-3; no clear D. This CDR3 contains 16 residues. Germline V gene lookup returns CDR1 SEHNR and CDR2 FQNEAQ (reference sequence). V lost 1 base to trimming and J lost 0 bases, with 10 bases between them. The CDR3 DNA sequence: TGTGCCAGCAGCTTAGTGAGCCCGGTCTCTGGAAACACCATATATTTT. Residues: CASSLVSPVSGNTIYF.

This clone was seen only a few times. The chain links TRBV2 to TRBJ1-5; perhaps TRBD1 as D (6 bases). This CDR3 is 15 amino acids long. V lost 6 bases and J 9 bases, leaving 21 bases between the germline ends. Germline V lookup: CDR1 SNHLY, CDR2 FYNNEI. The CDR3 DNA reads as TGTGCCAGCAGCAAGGACAGCAGCGGCTTTTTGCCCCAGCATTTT. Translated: CASSKDSSGFLPQHF.

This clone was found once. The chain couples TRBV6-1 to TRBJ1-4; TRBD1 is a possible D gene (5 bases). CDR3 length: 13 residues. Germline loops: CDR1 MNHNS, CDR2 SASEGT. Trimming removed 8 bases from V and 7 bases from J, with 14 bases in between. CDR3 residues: CASGSREAEKLFF. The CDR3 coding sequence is TGTGCCAGCGGCTCCAGGGAGGCTGAAAAACTGTTTTTT.

CDR3 protein: CASSLGQPTNTEAFF. Here the CDR3 DNA reads TGTGCCAGCAGCTTGGGCCAGCCGACTAACACTGAAGCTTTCTTT. The chain combines TRBV5-4 with TRBJ1-1; D is unclear. Germline-derived CDR1 and CDR2 are SGHNT and YYREEE (reference sequence). Trimming cost V 0 bases and J 2 bases, with 11 bases left between them. The CDR3 is 15 residues long.

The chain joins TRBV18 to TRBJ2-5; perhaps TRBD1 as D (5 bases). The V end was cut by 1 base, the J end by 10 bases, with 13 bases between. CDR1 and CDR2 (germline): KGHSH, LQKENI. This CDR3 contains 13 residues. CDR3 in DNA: TGTGCCAGCTCACCACTCCTCTGGGGCGGCCAGTACTTC. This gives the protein CASSPLLWGGQYF.

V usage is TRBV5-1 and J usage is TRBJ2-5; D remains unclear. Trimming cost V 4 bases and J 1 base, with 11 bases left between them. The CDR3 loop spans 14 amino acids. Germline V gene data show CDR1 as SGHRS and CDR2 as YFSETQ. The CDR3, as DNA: TGCGCCAGCAGCCCGCGACAACTCCAAGAGACCCAGTACTTC. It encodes CASSPRQLQETQYF.

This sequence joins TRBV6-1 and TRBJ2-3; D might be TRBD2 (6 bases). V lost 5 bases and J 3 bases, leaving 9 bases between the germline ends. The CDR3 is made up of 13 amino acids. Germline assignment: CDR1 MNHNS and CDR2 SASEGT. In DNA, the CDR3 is TGTGCCAGCAGTTCTCGGGAGACAGATACGCAGTATTTT. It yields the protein CASSSRETDTQYF.

The CDR3 loop is CASSLPGGFETQYF. CDR3 bases: TGCGCCAGCAGCTTGCCAGGGGGCTTCGAGACCCAGTACTTC. The chain carries TRBV5-1 and TRBJ2-5; TRBD1 agrees at 8 bases. Losses at the gene ends were 1 base for V and 5 bases for J; bases not matched to a gene: 4. The CDR3 has 14 residues. CDR1 and CDR2 (germline): SGHRS, YFSETQ.

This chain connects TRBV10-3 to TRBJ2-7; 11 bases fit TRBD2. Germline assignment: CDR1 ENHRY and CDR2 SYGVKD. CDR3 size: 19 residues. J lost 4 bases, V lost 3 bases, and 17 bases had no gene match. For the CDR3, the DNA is TGTGCCATCAGTGACGGGGGACTTTTTAGCGGGAGGGCCGAGTACGAGCAGTACTTC. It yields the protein CAISDGGLFSGRAEYEQYF.

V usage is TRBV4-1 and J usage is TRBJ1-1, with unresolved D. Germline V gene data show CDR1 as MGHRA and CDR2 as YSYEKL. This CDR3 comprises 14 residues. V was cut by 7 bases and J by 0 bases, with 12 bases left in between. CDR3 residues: CASTKGTVNTEAFF. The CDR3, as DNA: TGCGCCAGCACCAAAGGAACAGTGAACACTGAAGCTTTCTTT.

The CDR3 nucleotides are TGCGCCAGCAGCTTGGACGCGCAGGGGGCGTACAATGAGCAGTTCTTC. Protein: CASSLDAQGAYNEQFF. The chain links TRBV5-1 to TRBJ2-1; TRBD1 aligns across 8 bases. There are 16 residues in the CDR3. V was clipped by 0 bases and J by 4 bases; unmatched bases: 6. Germline assignment: CDR1 SGHRS and CDR2 YFSETQ. Looking up the rest from reference TRBV5-1 and TRBJ2-1 gives the full variable domain: KAGVTQTPRYLIKTRGQQVTLSCSPISGHRSVSWYQQTPGQGLQFLFEYFSETQRNKGNFPGRFSGRQFSNSRSEMNVSTLELGDSALYLCASSLDAQGAYNEQFFGPGTRLTVL.